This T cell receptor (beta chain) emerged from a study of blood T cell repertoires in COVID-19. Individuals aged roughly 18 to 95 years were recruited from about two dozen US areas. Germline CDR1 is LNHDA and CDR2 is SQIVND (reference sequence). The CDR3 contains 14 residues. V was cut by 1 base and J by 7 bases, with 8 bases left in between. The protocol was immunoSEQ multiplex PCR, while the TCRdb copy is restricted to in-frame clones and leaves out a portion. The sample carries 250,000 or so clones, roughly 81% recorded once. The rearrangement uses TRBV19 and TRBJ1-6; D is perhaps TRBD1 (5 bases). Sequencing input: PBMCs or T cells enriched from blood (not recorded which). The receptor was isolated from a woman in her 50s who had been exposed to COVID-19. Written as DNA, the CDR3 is TGTGCCAGTAGTATAGGGACAAGCAATTCACCCCTCCACTTT. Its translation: CASSIGTSNSPLHF.